The 31 T cell receptor beta chains in this list originate from one sample, sequenced in a study of T-cell reconstitution after alpha-beta-depleted transplantation in children. TCRbeta library construction was performed incorporating unique molecular identifiers. TCRdb re-called the PCR reads with MiXCR, one entry per CDR3 protein. The sample records about 500,000 distinct CDR3 sequences, about 33% being singletons. This sample comprised PBMCs from the stem cell graft donor, obtained from the stem cell graft. The receptors were gathered from a human donor who donated a stem cell graft to a child with aplastic anemia.

The chain employs TRBV5-4 and TRBJ1-1, with TRBD1 identical over 8 bases. The CDR3 length is 16 residues. After removal of 5 bases from V and 2 bases from J, the junction contained 11 bases not matched to a gene. CDR1 is SGHNT and CDR2 is YYREEE in the germline V gene (reference sequence). The CDR3 region is CASSPARTGRNTEAFF. Here the CDR3 DNA reads TGTGCCAGCAGTCCCGCCCGGACAGGGAGAAACACTGAAGCTTTCTTT.

The chain uses TRBV12-3 or TRBV12-4 and TRBJ2-1; TRBD2 agrees at 13 bases. The CDR3 totals 16 residues. J gave up 8 bases and V 3 bases, and 7 bases lay outside the gene matches. The CDR3 nucleotides are TGTGCCAGCAGTTTTCGGACTAGCGGGAGAGCCGATGAGCAGTTCTTC. Protein product: CASSFRTSGRADEQFF.

At least ten counts were recorded for this clonotype. The chain has TRBV12-3 or TRBV12-4 and TRBJ2-1; 9 bases map to TRBD1. CDR3 size: 16 residues. The V gene end was trimmed by 7 bases and the J gene end by 2 bases; junction bases not matched to a gene: 9. DNA for the CDR3: TGTGCCAGCAAAAGGGGACAGGGTGCCACCTACAATGAGCAGTTCTTC. This gives the protein CASKRGQGATYNEQFF.

This clonotype was detected a few times. The chain uses TRBV7-2 and TRBJ2-1; 8 bases align to TRBD2. The length of the CDR3 is 17 residues. Germline V gives CDR1 SGHTA, CDR2 FQGNSA. V lost 5 bases to trimming and J lost 0 bases; unmatched junction nucleotides: 9. The CDR3 region has the DNA TGTGCCAGCAGCCAACAGCCCAGCGGGAGCTCCTACAATGAGCAGTTCTTC. This codes for CASSQQPSGSSYNEQFF.

The sample holds a few counts of this clonotype. The V gene is TRBV5-6, the J gene TRBJ2-7; D might be TRBD2 (6 bases). Germline values: CDR1 SGHDT, CDR2 YYEEEE. CDR3 length: 15 amino acids. Trimming shortened V by 4 bases and J by 0 bases, and 14 bases separated the two germline ends. The DNA for the CDR3 is TGTGCCAGCAGCGTCCCGGGAGCCGACTCCTACGAGCAGTACTTC. Protein sequence: CASSVPGADSYEQYF.

The CDR3 bases are TGTGCAAGTCGCTTAGAATTTAAGTGGGACGGAAGCACAGATACGCAGTATTTT. Protein product: CASRLEFKWDGSTDTQYF. The gene calls are TRBV12-2 and TRBJ2-3; the DNA was not compared with TRBD1, the D call given in the table. TRBV12-2 is marked as a pseudogene. The length of the CDR3 is 18 residues.

The genes are TRBV5-4 and TRBJ2-7, with D perhaps TRBD1 (6 bases). This CDR3 spans 14 amino acids. V was cut by 1 base and J by 6 bases, with 14 bases left in between. CDR1 and CDR2 from the germline V gene are SGHNT and YYREEE (reference sequence). CDR3 sequence reads: CASSLSGVRGEQYF. CDR3 sequence (DNA): TGTGCCAGCAGCTTGTCAGGGGTACGCGGCGAGCAGTACTTC.

The chain employs TRBV11-2 and TRBJ2-1; possibly TRBD2 for D (5 bases). CDR3 size: 16 residues. Germline V CDR1 and CDR2: SGHAT, FQNNGV. The V end lost 3 bases, the J end lost 5 bases, and 17 bases lay between the germline ends. CDR3 sequence: CASSFPQAGINNEQFF. Here the CDR3 DNA reads TGTGCCAGCAGCTTTCCTCAGGCGGGCATTAACAATGAGCAGTTCTTC. The full variable domain, with the rest looked up from reference TRBV11-2 and TRBJ2-1, is EAGVAQSPRYKIIEKRQSVAFWCNPISGHATLYWYQQILGQGPKLLIQFQNNGVVDDSQLPKDRFSAERLKGVDSTLKIQPAKLEDSAVYLCASSFPQAGINNEQFFGPGTRLTVL.

Turning to this clonotype: One junction end does not reproduce the germline sequence, and a read error may be involved. The chain employs TRBV7-8 and TRBJ2-1, with 7 nucleotides matching TRBD2. There are 18 residues in the CDR3. The germline V gene encodes CDR1 SGHVS and CDR2 FQNEAQ. CDR3 DNA: TGTGCCAGCAGCTTAGCGCTAGGTGGCGGGAGCTCCTACAATGAGCGGTTCTTC. Protein product: CASSLALGGGSSYNERFF.

The table lists this clonotype with a few counts. This chain uses TRBV5-4 with TRBJ2-4; 7 nucleotides agree with TRBD1. The CDR3 has 19 amino acids. The J segment lost 0 bases and the V segment lost 3 bases, leaving 15 bases of the junction unmatched. Germline V gene sequence: CDR1 SGHNT, CDR2 YYREEE (reference sequence). The CDR3 DNA follows: TGTGCCAGCAGCTCCTTAAGGGACAGCATCGAATTAGCCAAAAACATTCAGTACTTC. Translated: CASSSLRDSIELAKNIQYF. Full variable domain (remainder filled in from reference TRBV5-4 and TRBJ2-4): ETGVTQSPTHLIKTRGQQVTLRCSSQSGHNTVSWYQQALGQGPQFIFQYYREEENGRGNFPPRFSGLQFPNYSSELNVNALELDDSALYLCASSSLRDSIELAKNIQYFGAGTRLSVL.

J is TRBJ2-1 and V is TRBV10-3; 14 nucleotides match TRBD2. V shed 10 bases and J 7 bases; nucleotides not matched to a gene: 9. This CDR3 spans 15 amino acids. Germline V gene data show CDR1 as ENHRY and CDR2 as SYGVKD. In nucleotides, the CDR3 is TGTGCCACTCTCCCACGACTAGCGGGAGGGAATGAGCAGTTCTTC. It codes for CATLPRLAGGNEQFF.

The rearrangement uses TRBV24-1 and TRBJ2-3; D may be TRBD2 (5 bases). The V end lost 3 bases, the J end lost 2 bases, and 20 bases lay between the germline ends. Germline V CDR1 and CDR2: KGHDR, SFDVKD. The CDR3 loop spans 18 amino acids. Here the CDR3 reads CATSDPDIGRGLTDTQYF. For the CDR3, the DNA is TGTGCCACCAGTGATCCGGATATCGGTCGGGGTCTCACAGATACGCAGTATTTT.

The genes are TRBV7-9 and TRBJ1-1, with D maybe TRBD1 (6 bases). Trimming pared 0 bases from V and 3 bases from J, leaving 8 bases between. Germline lookup yields CDR1 SEHNR and CDR2 FQNEAQ (reference sequence). CDR3 length equals 14 residues. CDR3 loop: CASSLAGGYTEAFF. DNA of the CDR3: TGTGCCAGCAGCTTAGCGGGGGGCTACACTGAAGCTTTCTTT.

The rearrangement uses TRBV5-1 and TRBJ1-1, with 12 bases matching TRBD1. Germline V lookup: CDR1 SGHRS, CDR2 YFSETQ. With V trimmed by 5 bases and J by 5 bases, 13 bases remained unmatched. The CDR3 has 17 amino acids. The CDR3 coding sequence is TGCGCCAGCAGGACCCGGGACAGGGGGCCTTTGGGGACTGAAGCTTTCTTT. Its protein is CASRTRDRGPLGTEAFF.

This clonotype came up many times. The chain recombines TRBV20-1 with TRBJ2-5; D possibly corresponds to TRBD2 (6 bases). The CDR3 has 12 residues. Trimming took off 4 bases at V and 6 bases at J, with 12 bases between the two ends. The germline V gene encodes CDR1 DFQATT and CDR2 SNEGSKA (reference sequence). The CDR3 bases are TGCAGTGCTACGGTAGGACTAAAGACCCAGTACTTC. It codes for CSATVGLKTQYF.

The table lists this clonotype with a few counts. The chain joins TRBV20-1 to TRBJ1-1; D not resolved. The V end lost 7 bases, the J end lost 4 bases, and 25 bases lay between the germline ends. The germline CDR1 and CDR2 sequences are DFQATT and SNEGSKA (reference sequence). This CDR3 has 16 amino acids. CDR3 sequence: CSGASASHNSLTEAFF. The CDR3 DNA reads as TGCAGTGGTGCTTCGGCGAGCCATAACTCCCTCACTGAAGCTTTCTTT.

This clonotype was observed a handful of times. V usage is TRBV5-1 and J usage is TRBJ2-2; TRBD1 matches at 7 bases. The V segment lost 0 bases and the J segment 2 bases; nucleotides outside the gene matches: 1. Germline CDR1 is SGHRS and CDR2 is YFSETQ. CDR3 length: 15 amino acids. The CDR3 region has the DNA TGCGCCAGCAGCTTGGGGGACAGTAACACCGGGGAGCTGTTTTTT. This codes for CASSLGDSNTGELFF.

The chain has TRBV3-1 and TRBJ1-1; 11 bases match TRBD1. Germline values: CDR1 LGHDT, CDR2 YNNKEL (reference sequence). The junction had 17 bases not matched to a gene; V was cut back by 6 bases and J by 2 bases. CDR3 length: 19 amino acids. CDR3 region: CASSLGGLRTGGLNTEAFF. CDR3 in DNA: TGTGCCAGCAGTTTAGGAGGGCTTAGGACAGGGGGCCTAAACACTGAAGCTTTCTTT.

This clonotype has a handful of counts. The chain joins TRBV29-1 to TRBJ1-2, with D possibly TRBD1 on 5 matching bases. Germline lookup yields CDR1 SQVTM and CDR2 ANQGSEA. The V end lost 4 bases, the J end lost 8 bases, and 11 bases lay between the germline ends. The CDR3 is 11 residues long. The DNA of the CDR3 is TGCAGCGTTGGCCCCGGGGCCGGCTACACCTTC. This translates into CSVGPGAGYTF.

A few counts support this clonotype. In DNA form, the CDR3 reads TGTGCCAGCAGTTTATCGTTCCGGGACCAAGAGACCCAGTACTTC. It specifies CASSLSFRDQETQYF. The gene calls are TRBV27 and TRBJ2-5; the D is unclear. Between the trimmed V and J ends, which lost 0 bases and 0 bases, there was a span of 8 bases. The CDR3 runs 15 residues. CDR1 MNHEY and CDR2 SMNVEV come from the germline V gene (reference sequence).

The rearrangement links TRBV4-2 to TRBJ1-1, with TRBD1 identical over 7 bases. V lost 3 bases and J lost 1; bases outside the gene matches: 5. Germline V CDR1 and CDR2: LGHNA, YNFKEQ. The CDR3 spans 15 residues. The CDR3 DNA reads TGTGCCAGCAGCCAGCAGACAGGGCCGAACACTGAAGCTTTCTTT. Its translation is CASSQQTGPNTEAFF.

The rearrangement uses TRBV12-5 and TRBJ1-1; D is undetermined. This CDR3 has 14 amino acids. V lost 5 bases to trimming and J lost 4 bases, with 14 bases between them. CDR1 and CDR2 from the germline V gene are LGHNT and FRNRAP. The CDR3 coding sequence is TGTGCTAGTGGTCTCGATGCGGGCATCACTGAAGCTTTCTTT. Its protein product is CASGLDAGITEAFF.

This clonotype was detected a few times. The chain has TRBV20-1 and TRBJ1-4; 9 bases line up with TRBD1. There are 13 residues in the CDR3. The ends lost 5 bases at V and 6 bases at J; junction bases unmatched: 4. CDR1 is DFQATT and CDR2 is SNEGSKA in the germline V gene (reference sequence). As DNA, the CDR3 is TGCAGTGCTGGTGACAGGGGGGATGAAAAACTGTTTTTT. Amino acid sequence: CSAGDRGDEKLFF.

This clonotype turned up a few times. The chain recombines TRBV29-1 with TRBJ2-5; D may correspond to TRBD1 or TRBD2 (6 bases each). Trimming took off 0 bases at V and 7 bases at J, with 15 bases between the two ends. This CDR3 region has 14 residues. Germline values: CDR1 SQVTM, CDR2 ANQGSEA. The CDR3 is CSVEERGAGLTQYF. The CDR3 DNA sequence: TGCAGCGTTGAAGAGAGGGGGGCCGGGTTGACCCAGTACTTC.

This clonotype appeared a few times. This chain joins TRBV5-1 and TRBJ2-1; TRBD2 agrees at 11 bases. V gave up 0 bases and J gave up 4 bases; unmatched junction bases: 6. Germline V CDR1 and CDR2: SGHRS, YFSETQ. The CDR3 is made up of 17 amino acids. CDR3 in DNA: TGCGCCAGCAGCTTGGCCCTCGTAGCGGGAGGGTACAATGAGCAGTTCTTC. Amino acids: CASSLALVAGGYNEQFF.

The chain has TRBV29-1 and TRBJ2-5; D unresolved. V dropped 2 bases and J dropped 5 bases, with 15 bases sitting between them. Germline CDR1 reads SQVTM; CDR2 reads ANQGSEA. The CDR3 runs to 14 residues. CDR3 bases: TGCAGCGTTGAAATACGTCTGGGTTTTGAGACCCAGTACTTC. This gives the protein CSVEIRLGFETQYF.

The chain employs TRBV1 and TRBJ2-1; the table's D call TRBD2 went unverified against the DNA. TRBV1 is a documented pseudogene. The CDR3 is 15 residues long. The CDR3 reads CTSRSRLDYYNEQFF. Here the CDR3 DNA reads TGCACCAGCAGATCGAGACTAGACTATTACAATGAGCAGTTCTTC.

The chain uses TRBV7-2 and TRBJ2-3; 8 bases match TRBD2. Germline CDR1 is SGHTA and CDR2 is FQGNSA. After removal of 4 bases from V and 3 bases from J, the junction contained 9 bases not matched to a gene. The CDR3 is 16 residues long. The chain's CDR3 is CASSSSAGGGTDTQYF. The CDR3 region has the DNA TGTGCCAGCAGCTCCTCTGCGGGAGGTGGGACAGATACGCAGTATTTT.

This clonotype was seen ten or more times. The V gene is TRBV10-3, the J gene TRBJ2-1, with D maybe TRBD2 (6 bases). This CDR3 spans 15 amino acids. Germline-derived CDR1 and CDR2 are ENHRY and SYGVKD. Trimming pared 6 bases from V and 3 bases from J, leaving 15 bases between. The CDR3 nucleotides are TGTGCCATCAGCCTCGGGAGCCCCCTCTACAATGAGCAGTTCTTC. It codes for CAISLGSPLYNEQFF.

This clonotype appeared a single time. This sequence joins TRBV6-2 or TRBV6-3 and TRBJ2-1, with D possibly called TRBD1 or TRBD2 (5 bases each). CDR3 size: 18 residues. The ends were cut back, 4 bases at V and 0 bases at J, with 19 bases in the middle. Germline V CDR1 and CDR2: MNHEY, SVGEGT. The CDR3 DNA is TGTGCCAGCAGTTCAAACTGGGGGAGTGCGGTCTCCTACAATGAGCAGTTCTTC. Its translation is CASSSNWGSAVSYNEQFF.

This clonotype was seen only a few times. The V call is TRBV18, the J call TRBJ1-5; a possible D gene is TRBD1 (5 bases). CDR1 and CDR2 (germline): KGHSH, LQKENI. The CDR3 consists of 14 residues. The V end lost 2 bases, the J end lost 4 bases, and 9 bases lay between the germline ends. CDR3 residues: CASSPSKGNQPQHF. The CDR3 DNA reads TGTGCCAGCTCACCATCTAAGGGGAATCAGCCCCAGCATTTT. The complete variable domain, with remaining parts taken from reference TRBV18 and TRBJ1-5, reads NAGVMQNPRHLVRRRGQEARLRCSPMKGHSHVYWYRQLPEEGLKFMVYLQKENIIDESGMPKERFSAEFPKEGPSILRIQQVVRGDSAAYFCASSPSKGNQPQHFGDGTRLSIL.